This entry is about one T cell receptor beta chain. The target antigen is unknown. The data are from a study of cytomegalovirus exposure and HLA in healthy donors. Study-level results: Highest at DRB1 and lowest at HLA-C, TCR association rates differed among HLA loci in a later analysis.

Germline V gives CDR1 SGHNT, CDR2 YYREEE (reference sequence). The CDR3 sequence is 15 residues long. Trimming left V 2 bases short and J 4 bases short, with 16 bases between. Primers for the PCR totalled 60 Vbeta and 13 Jbeta. Clones were read by immunoSEQ multiplex PCR, and TCRdb kept only the in-frame ones, dropping some. The table shows about 150,000 clones, with over 70% occurring only once. Nominally healthy donors provided the samples, though records likely missed some immune exposures. The source is a man aged 25-45 years in good health and CMV-seronegative. The sample taken for sequencing was PBMCs. The chain joins TRBV5-4 to TRBJ2-7, with a tentative D call TRBD1 (6 bases). DNA of the CDR3: TGTGCCAGCAGCTTAAGTAGGACAGCCGGTTACGAGCAGTACTTC. Amino acids: CASSLSRTAGYEQYF. Complete variable domain (other parts from reference TRBV5-4 and TRBJ2-7): ETGVTQSPTHLIKTRGQQVTLRCSSQSGHNTVSWYQQALGQGPQFIFQYYREEENGRGNFPPRFSGLQFPNYSSELNVNALELDDSALYLCASSLSRTAGYEQYFGPGTRLTVT.